Detailed here is one TCR beta chain. The antigen remains unidentified. The sample comes from a study of T cell repertoires in cytomegalovirus infection. Study-level information: Alongside well-studied HLA-B-restricted CMV epitopes, recently identified HLA-C-restricted CMV epitopes were also used. The public TCR beta signatures pointed to both CMV infection and matching HLA type.

This CDR3 spans 16 amino acids. Germline V CDR1 and CDR2: SGHTA, FQGNSA. V was pared by 7 bases and J by 3 bases, with 21 bases between. MiXCR was run by TCRdb on the reads, yielding one entry per CDR3 protein. The sample lists some 800,000 distinct CDR3 sequences; about 27% were seen once. Findings of the study overall: In two of eight donors, the top clonotype was HLA-C-restricted CMV-specific. Identification of carriers of CMV plus the relevant HLA was achieved through cumulative public TCR beta family frequency.

The origin of this receptor is a human donor in good health (CMV status not recorded). Some clones in this sample may be carry-over from other donors' samples. The chain is built from TRBV7-2 and TRBJ1-1, with a possible D match to TRBD1 (5 bases). This specimen was cultured CD8+ T cells from PBMCs, taken from culture after CMV antigen stimulation. The CDR3 reads CASIQSEDILYTEAFF. The DNA for the CDR3 is TGTGCCAGCATCCAATCTGAGGACATTCTGTACACTGAAGCTTTCTTT.